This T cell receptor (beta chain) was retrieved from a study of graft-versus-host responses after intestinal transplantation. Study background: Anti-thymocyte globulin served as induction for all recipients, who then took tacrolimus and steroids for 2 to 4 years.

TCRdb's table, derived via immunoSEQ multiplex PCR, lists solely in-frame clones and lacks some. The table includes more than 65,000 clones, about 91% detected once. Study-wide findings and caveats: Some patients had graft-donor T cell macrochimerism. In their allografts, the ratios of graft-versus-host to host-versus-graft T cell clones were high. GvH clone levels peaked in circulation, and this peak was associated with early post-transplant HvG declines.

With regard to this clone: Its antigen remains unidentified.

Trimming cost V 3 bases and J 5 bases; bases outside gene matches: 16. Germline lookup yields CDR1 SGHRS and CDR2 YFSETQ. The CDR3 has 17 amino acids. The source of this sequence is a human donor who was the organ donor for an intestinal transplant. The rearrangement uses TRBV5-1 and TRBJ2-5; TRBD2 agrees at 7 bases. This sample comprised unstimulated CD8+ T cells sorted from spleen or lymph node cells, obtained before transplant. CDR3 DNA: TGCGCCAGCAGCTACCCCAGGGTCGGCGGGGGAACGGAGACCCAGTACTTC. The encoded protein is CASSYPRVGGGTETQYF. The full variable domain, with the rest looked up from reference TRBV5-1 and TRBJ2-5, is KAGVTQTPRYLIKTRGQQVTLSCSPISGHRSVSWYQQTPGQGLQFLFEYFSETQRNKGNFPGRFSGRQFSNSRSEMNVSTLELGDSALYLCASSYPRVGGGTETQYFGPGTRLLVL.